These T cell receptor beta chains were read from a single sample in a study of response to subunit inactivated influenza vaccine. TCRdb recomputed calls from the RT-PCR reads with MiXCR, one row per CDR3 protein. The table shows 450,000 to 600,000 distinct CDR3 sequences, with 6.5% to 8% occurring only once. This material consisted of PBMCs from blood, taken around 25 months after vaccination. The receptors originated from a man aged 50 to 69 who received an inactivated influenza vaccine. Both conserved end residues are part of each CDR3. The D gene is left open where the match is weak. Some rows have no size entry. The others give once, few or many, or a class for an expanded clone.

v_gene,abundance,d_gene,j_gene,CDR3aa,CDR3nt
TRBV7-2,few,TRBD1,TRBJ2-2,CASRSTGGWTGELFF,TGTGCCAGCAGATCGACAGGGGGCTGGACCGGGGAGCTGTTTTTT
TRBV6-1,few,.,TRBJ2-2,CASNLRQVANTGELFF,TGTGCCAGCAACCTAAGACAGGTAGCGAACACCGGGGAGCTGTTTTTT
TRBV12-3/TRBV12-4,few,TRBD1,TRBJ1-3,CASSLDRGTSGNTIYF,TGTGCCAGCAGTTTGGACAGGGGGACCTCTGGAAACACCATATATTTT
TRBV3-1,.,TRBD1,TRBJ1-3,CATSREGAPTTIYF,TGTGCCACAAGCCGAGAGGGGGCGCCTACCACCATATATTTT
TRBV14,.,.,TRBJ2-7,CASSQDWPGPGDEQYF,TGTGCCAGCAGCCAAGATTGGCCGGGACCGGGGGACGAGCAGTACTTC
TRBV7-9,many,.,TRBJ1-1,CASSLSVGNTEAFF,TGTGCCAGCAGCTTATCAGTCGGGAACACTGAAGCTTTCTTT
TRBV7-6,.,TRBD2,TRBJ2-7,CASRLASASGGLKYEQYF,TGTGCCAGCCGCTTAGCGTCGGCTAGCGGGGGCCTAAAATACGAGCAGTACTTC
TRBV5-1,.,TRBD2,TRBJ2-5,CASSSDGRETQYF,TGCGCCAGCAGCTCTGACGGGAGGGAGACCCAGTACTTC
TRBV5-1,few,TRBD1,TRBJ2-6,CASRQTGAGANVLTF,TGCGCCAGCAGACAAACAGGGGCTGGGGCCAACGTCCTGACTTTC
TRBV7-2,few,TRBD2,TRBJ2-7,CASRLTSGGSYEQYF,TGTGCCAGCAGATTGACTAGCGGGGGGTCCTACGAGCAGTACTTC
TRBV11-2,.,.,TRBJ2-7,CASSLGIGQTYEQYF,TGTGCCAGCAGCTTAGGAATCGGACAGACATACGAGCAGTACTTC
TRBV28,.,.,TRBJ2-6,CASSWGLGRGGASGANVLTF,TGTGCCAGCAGTTGGGGCCTGGGGCGTGGGGGGGCCTCTGGGGCCAACGTCCTGACTTTC
TRBV19,.,.,TRBJ1-1,CASTEEAWDTEAFF,TGTGCCAGTACCGAAGAAGCGTGGGACACTGAAGCTTTCTTT
TRBV15,few,TRBD2,TRBJ2-3,CATSRAVLAGFADTQYF,TGTGCCACCAGCAGAGCTGTTCTAGCGGGGTTTGCAGATACGCAGTATTTT
TRBV9,.,TRBD2,TRBJ2-3,CASSRGTSSDTQYF,TGTGCCAGCAGCAGAGGGACTAGCTCAGATACGCAGTATTTT
TRBV9,few,TRBD1,TRBJ2-5,CASSVGTGETQYF,TGTGCCAGCAGCGTCGGGACAGGAGAGACCCAGTACTTC
TRBV6-2/TRBV6-3,few,.,TRBJ2-3,CASTVGSRTDTQYF,TGTGCCAGCACAGTGGGTAGCCGCACAGATACGCAGTATTTT